This is a list of T cell receptor beta chains from one sample in a study of blood T cells in healthy people across ages. TCRdb independently ran MiXCR on the 5' RACE reads; one entry per CDR3 protein. The sample holds about 1.6 million distinct CDR3 sequences, around 36% seen once. Sequences were obtained from blood. The receptors stem from a woman in her thirties in good health. The CDR3 runs from the conserved cysteine through the conserved F or W. The D gene is left open where the match is weak. Clone size is stated in some rows and not others, as once, few, many or a class when expanded.

j_call,v_call,d_call,clone_size,cdr3_length,cdr3_nt,cdr3_aa
TRBJ2-5,TRBV27,NA,NA,13,NA,CASSIGFLETQYF
TRBJ2-7,TRBV14,NA,few,14,TGTGCCAGCAGCCAAGAGCGGGGCTTCTACGAGCAGTACTTC,CASSQERGFYEQYF
TRBJ1-1,TRBV7-9,NA,few,13,TGTGCCAGCTCGACAGGCTCGAACACTGAAGCTTTCTTT,CASSTGSNTEAFF
TRBJ2-7,TRBV4-1,NA,NA,16,TGCGCCAGCAGCCAAGAGGAGTTCGGAAGCTCCTACGAGCAGTACTTC,CASSQEEFGSSYEQYF
TRBJ2-5,TRBV2,NA,NA,16,TGTGCCAGCAGTGAAGAGGCTAGCTATAAGCAAGAGACCCAGTACTTC,CASSEEASYKQETQYF
TRBJ2-5,TRBV20-1,NA,NA,14,TGCAGTGCTAGATCGACAGGTGGTGTGGAGACCCAGTACTTC,CSARSTGGVETQYF
TRBJ2-7,TRBV12-3/TRBV12-4,NA,many,14,TGTGCCAGCAGGGAGGCAGGGGGGTCCTACGAGCAGTACTTC,CASREAGGSYEQYF
TRBJ2-5,TRBV20-1,TRBD2,NA,16,TGCAGTGCTAGTAGAGGGGAACTAGCGGGGGGGAAGACCCAGTACTTC,CSASRGELAGGKTQYF
TRBJ2-3,TRBV19,NA,NA,15,TGTGCCAGTAGTATAGAGGATAGACCTACAGATACGCAGTATTTT,CASSIEDRPTDTQYF
TRBJ1-5,TRBV20-1,NA,NA,13,TGCAGTGCCCGGAGGCCAGGGGCTCAGCCCCAGCATTTT,CSARRPGAQPQHF
TRBJ2-7,TRBV28,TRBD2,many,12,TGTGCCAGCAGCTATCTAGCGGGAGGGCAGTACTTC,CASSYLAGGQYF
TRBJ1-2,TRBV7-9,NA,few,11,TGTGCCAGCAGCCAGGTCTGGGGCTACACCTTC,CASSQVWGYTF
TRBJ2-7,TRBV14,NA,few,12,TGTGCCAGCAGCCAGAGCTGGGGGTCCCAGTACTTC,CASSQSWGSQYF
TRBJ1-1,TRBV3-1,TRBD1,NA,14,TGTGCCAGCGGAGGGACAGGGGCGAGCACTGAAGCTTTCTTT,CASGGTGASTEAFF
TRBJ2-1,TRBV11-2,NA,NA,14,TGTGCCAGCAGCTTAAACAGGGTGGGCGATGAGCAGTTCTTC,CASSLNRVGDEQFF
TRBJ2-7,TRBV25-1,NA,once,14,TGTGCTAGCAGTTCGGCCGAGTCGTCCTACGAGCAGTACTTC,CASSSAESSYEQYF
TRBJ2-1,TRBV20-1,NA,NA,16,TGCAGTGCTAGCGTGCCCGGGGGCCGGTCCTACAATGAGCAGTTCTTC,CSASVPGGRSYNEQFF
TRBJ2-1,TRBV6-2/TRBV6-3,TRBD2,few,19,TGTGCCAGCAGTAGGAAAGATAGCGGGAGGGCCAGGACCTACAATGAGCAGTTCTTC,CASSRKDSGRARTYNEQFF
TRBJ2-5,TRBV7-9,NA,NA,12,TGTGCCAGCAGTTCGGAGGAATTGACCCAGTACTTC,CASSSEELTQYF
TRBJ1-1,TRBV27,TRBD1,few,15,TGTGCCAGCACCCAAACGACAGGGAAGGGGACTGAAGCTTTCTTT,CASTQTTGKGTEAFF
TRBJ1-6,TRBV7-2,NA,few,16,TGTGCCAGCAGCTTAGGGGCATCCTTCCGTGATTCACCCCTCCACTTT,CASSLGASFRDSPLHF
TRBJ2-7,TRBV7-9,TRBD2,NA,16,TGTGCCAGCAGCTTAGCGTATAAGCGGGGATCCTACGAGCAGTACTTC,CASSLAYKRGSYEQYF
TRBJ1-1,TRBV9,TRBD1,NA,16,TGTGCCAGCAGCGTCGATAGGGACAGGGCTTCCACTGAAGCTTTCTTT,CASSVDRDRASTEAFF
TRBJ1-1,TRBV5-1,NA,NA,14,TGCGCCAGCAGCTTTGGGGGAGGGAACACTGAAGCTTTCTTT,CASSFGGGNTEAFF
TRBJ2-5,TRBV7-2,TRBD2,few,17,TGTGCCAGCAGCCCTCTGAGGGCGGGAGAGTGGGCAGAGACCCAGTACTTC,CASSPLRAGEWAETQYF
TRBJ2-7,TRBV12-3/TRBV12-4,NA,NA,13,TGTGCCAGCAGTTCGGACAGTATCTACGAGCGGTACTTC,CASSSDSIYERYF
TRBJ2-1,TRBV7-8,TRBD1,NA,12,TGTGCCAGCAGCTTAGCGGCAGGGGGCCTGTTCTTC,CASSLAAGGLFF
TRBJ2-7,TRBV11-1,NA,few,15,TGTGCCAGCAGCTTAGAGGACGGACCCTCCTACGAGCAGTACTTC,CASSLEDGPSYEQYF
TRBJ2-7,TRBV4-1,TRBD2,NA,18,TGCGCCAGCCTTTCGTCTCCGGGACTAGCGGGAGAGGGTTACGAGCAGTACTTC,CASLSSPGLAGEGYEQYF
TRBJ2-1,TRBV20-1,TRBD2,NA,15,TGCAGTGCTATAAACCTTGGCGGGGGCTACAATGAGCAGTTCTTC,CSAINLGGGYNEQFF
TRBJ2-5,TRBV3-1,NA,few,12,TGTGCCAGCAGCCCAGGTCGGGTGACCCAGTACTTC,CASSPGRVTQYF
TRBJ1-2,TRBV4-1,NA,NA,15,TGCGCCAGCAGCCTTTATAGATCGCGGGACTACGGCTACACCTTC,CASSLYRSRDYGYTF
TRBJ2-7,TRBV10-3,NA,NA,12,TGTGCCATTGGGACGGACTCCTACGAGCAGTACTTC,CAIGTDSYEQYF